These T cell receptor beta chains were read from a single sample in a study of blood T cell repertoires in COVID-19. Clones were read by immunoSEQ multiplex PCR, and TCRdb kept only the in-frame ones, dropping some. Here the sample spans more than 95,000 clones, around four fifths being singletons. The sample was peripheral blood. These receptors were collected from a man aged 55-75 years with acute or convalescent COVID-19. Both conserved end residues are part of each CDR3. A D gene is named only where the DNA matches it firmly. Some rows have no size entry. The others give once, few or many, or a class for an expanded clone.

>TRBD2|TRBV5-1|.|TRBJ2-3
TGCGCCAGCAGCTCCGGGACTAGCGGGAGTACGTATTTT
CASSSGTSGSTYF
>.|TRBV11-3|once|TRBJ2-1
TGTGCCAGCAGCTCTGCGGACAATGAGCAGTTCTTC
CASSSADNEQFF
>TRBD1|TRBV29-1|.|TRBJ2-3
TGCAGCGTCTTTGGCGTACCGGGACAGAGCACAGATACGCAGTATTTT
CSVFGVPGQSTDTQYF
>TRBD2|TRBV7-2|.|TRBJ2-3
TGTGCCAGCAGCTTCAATAGCGGGAGATGGACAGATACGCAGTATTTT
CASSFNSGRWTDTQYF
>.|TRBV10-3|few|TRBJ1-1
TGTGCCATCAGTGAGTCAACGGGTATAGCTTTCTTT
CAISESTGIAFF
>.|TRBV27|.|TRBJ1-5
TGTGCCAGCAGTTTTTTGGGGCAGAGAGGCAATCAGCCCCAGCATTTT
CASSFLGQRGNQPQHF
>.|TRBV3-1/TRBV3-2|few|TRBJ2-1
TGTGCCAGCAGCCAATCCCGGGGGTTGGGCCCCTACAATGAGCAGTTCTTC
CASSQSRGLGPYNEQFF
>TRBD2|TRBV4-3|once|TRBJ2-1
TGCGCCAGCAGCCAATTTCCTCGACTAGCGGGAGATTACTCCTACAATGAGCAGTTCTTC
CASSQFPRLAGDYSYNEQFF
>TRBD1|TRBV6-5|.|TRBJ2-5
TGTGCCAGCATAGGACAGGGGGTTCGGGAGACCCAGTACTTC
CASIGQGVRETQYF
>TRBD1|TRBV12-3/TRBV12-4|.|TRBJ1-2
TGTGCCAGCAGTTCCCGACAGGGTGCCGGCTACACCTTC
CASSSRQGAGYTF
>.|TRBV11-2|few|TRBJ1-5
TGTGCCAGCAGCGCAGGGATTCATCAGCCCCAGCATTTT
CASSAGIHQPQHF
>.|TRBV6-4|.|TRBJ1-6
TGTGCCAGCAGTGACGGGCGTTCACCCCTCCACTTT
CASSDGRSPLHF
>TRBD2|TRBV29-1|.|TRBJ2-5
TGCAGCGTTGAAGACACAGGATCGGGGGGAGAGACCCAGTACTTC
CSVEDTGSGGETQYF
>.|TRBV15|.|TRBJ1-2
TGTGCCACCAGGAGTCCTCAACTAAGTTACTATGGCTACACCTTC
CATRSPQLSYYGYTF
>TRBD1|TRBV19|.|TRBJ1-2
TGTGCCAGTAGTCCCGGACAGGGTGGTTATGGCTACACCTTC
CASSPGQGGYGYTF
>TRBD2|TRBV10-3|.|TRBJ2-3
TGTGCCATCAGCGACGTACTAGCGGGAGAGGCAGATACGCAGTATTTT
CAISDVLAGEADTQYF
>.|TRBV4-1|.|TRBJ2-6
TGCGCCAGCAGCCAAGCAACCGGGGACTCTGGGGCCAACGTCCTGACTTTC
CASSQATGDSGANVLTF
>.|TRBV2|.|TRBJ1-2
TGTGCCAGCAGTGATAGTAGTCGTCCTGGCTACACCTTC
CASSDSSRPGYTF
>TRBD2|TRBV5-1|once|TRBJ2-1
TGCGCCAGCAGCTTGCCTAGCGGCTACAATGAGCAGTTCTTC
CASSLPSGYNEQFF
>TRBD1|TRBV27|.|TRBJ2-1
TGTGCCAGCAGCTCGACAGGGGGTTCGCGGCAGTTCTTC
CASSSTGGSRQFF
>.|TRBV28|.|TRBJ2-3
TGTGCCAGCAGTTTAGTCGGGAGTGTTACGCAGTATTTT
CASSLVGSVTQYF
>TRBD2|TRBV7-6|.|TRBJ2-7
TGTGCCAGCAGCTTAAGTACACTAGGTCCTAGCGGAGCATACGAGCAGTACTTC
CASSLSTLGPSGAYEQYF
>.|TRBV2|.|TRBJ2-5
TGTGCCAGCAGTGCTCAACAGTTCCAAGAGACCCAGTACTTC
CASSAQQFQETQYF
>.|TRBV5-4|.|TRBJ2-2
TGTGCCAGCAGCTCCAGACGGAGGAACACCGGGGAGCTGTTTTTT
CASSSRRRNTGELFF
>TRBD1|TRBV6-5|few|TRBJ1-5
TGTGCCAGCACATCGACACAGGGGAGAGGACAGCCCCAGCATTTT
CASTSTQGRGQPQHF
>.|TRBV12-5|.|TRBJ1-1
TGTGCTAGTGGTTTGGGGGGAGACGGCACTGAAGCTTTCTTT
CASGLGGDGTEAFF
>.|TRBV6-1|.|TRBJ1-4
TGTGCCAGCAGTGATGTTACTTCGAGGGCGCTTTTT
CASSDVTSRALF
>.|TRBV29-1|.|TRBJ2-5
TGCAGCGTTGAAGATGGGCACCAAGAGACCCAGTACTTC
CSVEDGHQETQYF
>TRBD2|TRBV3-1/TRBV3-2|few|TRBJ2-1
TGTGCCAGCAGCCTTTCTAGCGGGAGGCTCTCCTACAATGAGCAGTTCTTC
CASSLSSGRLSYNEQFF
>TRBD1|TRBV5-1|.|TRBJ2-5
TGCGCCAGCCAGACAGGGGTACAGGAGACCCAGTACTTC
CASQTGVQETQYF
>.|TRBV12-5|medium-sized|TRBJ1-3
TGTGCTAGTGGTTTGGATCACTCAACAGGGTACGAAAACACCATATATTTT
CASGLDHSTGYENTIYF
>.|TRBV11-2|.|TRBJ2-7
TGTGCCAGCAGCTTAGCCACTTCCTACGAGCAGTACTTC
CASSLATSYEQYF
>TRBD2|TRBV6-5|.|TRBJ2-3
TGTGCCAGCAGTTTACTAGCGGGGGGAAGCACAGATACGCAGTATTTT
CASSLLAGGSTDTQYF
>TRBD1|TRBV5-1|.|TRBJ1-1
TGCGCCACCTCTCCAGGAGGGGTCAGGGGGCTTTACACTGAAGCTTTCTTT
CATSPGGVRGLYTEAFF
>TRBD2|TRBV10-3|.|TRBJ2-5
TGTGCCATCAGCGACGCCATAGCGGGAGCAGAGACCCAGTACTTC
CAISDAIAGAETQYF
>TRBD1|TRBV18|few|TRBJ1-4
TGTGCCAGCTCACCACGGAGTGTACAGGGGGGAGAAAAACTGTTTTTT
CASSPRSVQGGEKLFF
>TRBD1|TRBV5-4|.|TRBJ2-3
TGTGCCAGCAGCTTGGCGACCGGGACAGGGATGACAGATACGCAGTATTTT
CASSLATGTGMTDTQYF
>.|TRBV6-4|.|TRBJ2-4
TGTGCCAGCAGTGACTCTGGCGGAGGGAACATTCAGTACTTC
CASSDSGGGNIQYF